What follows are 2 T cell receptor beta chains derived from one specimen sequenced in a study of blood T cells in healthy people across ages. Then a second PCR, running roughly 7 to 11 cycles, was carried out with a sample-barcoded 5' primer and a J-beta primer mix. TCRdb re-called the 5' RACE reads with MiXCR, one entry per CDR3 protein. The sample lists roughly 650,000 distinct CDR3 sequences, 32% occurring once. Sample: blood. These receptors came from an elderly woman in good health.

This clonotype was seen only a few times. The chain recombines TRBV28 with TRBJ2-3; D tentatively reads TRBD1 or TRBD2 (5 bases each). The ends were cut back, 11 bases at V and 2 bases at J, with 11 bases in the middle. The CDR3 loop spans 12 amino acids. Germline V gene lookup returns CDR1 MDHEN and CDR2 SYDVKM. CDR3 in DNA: TGTGCCGTTCAGGGAGACACAGATACGCAGTATTTT. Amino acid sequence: CAVQGDTDTQYF. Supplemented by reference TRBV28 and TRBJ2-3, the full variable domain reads DVKVTQSSRYLVKRTGEKVFLECVQDMDHENMFWYRQDPGLGLRLIYFSYDVKMKEKGDIPEGYSVSREKKERFSLILESASTNQTSMYLCAVQGDTDTQYFGPGTRLTVL.

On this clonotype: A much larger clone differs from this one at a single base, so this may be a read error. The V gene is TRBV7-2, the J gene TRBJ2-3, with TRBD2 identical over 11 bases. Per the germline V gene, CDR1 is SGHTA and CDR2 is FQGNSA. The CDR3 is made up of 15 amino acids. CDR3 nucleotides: TGTGCCAGCAGCATTACTAGCGGGGGCACAGGTACGCAGTATTTT. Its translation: CASSITSGGTGTQYF. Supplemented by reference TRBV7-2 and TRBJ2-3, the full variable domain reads GAGVSQSPSNKVTEKGKDVELRCDPISGHTALYWYRQSLGQGLEFLIYFQGNSAPDKSGLPSDRFSAERTGGSVSTLTIQRTQQEDSAVYLCASSITSGGTGTQYFGPGTRLTVL.